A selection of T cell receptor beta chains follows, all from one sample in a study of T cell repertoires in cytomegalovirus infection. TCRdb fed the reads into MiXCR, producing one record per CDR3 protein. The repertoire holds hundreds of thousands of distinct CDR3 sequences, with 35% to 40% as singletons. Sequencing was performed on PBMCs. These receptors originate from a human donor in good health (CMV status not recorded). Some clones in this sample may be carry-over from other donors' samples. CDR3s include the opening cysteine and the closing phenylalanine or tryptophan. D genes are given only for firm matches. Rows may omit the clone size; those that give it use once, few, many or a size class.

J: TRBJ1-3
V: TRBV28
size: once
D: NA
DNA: TGTGCCAGCAGTTTAATACACAGCCCGAACCATGTAAACACCATATATTTT
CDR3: CASSLIHSPNHVNTIYF

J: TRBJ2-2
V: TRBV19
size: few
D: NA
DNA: TGTGCCAGTAGTATATCGGGGATCAACACCGGGGAGCTGTTTTTT
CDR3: CASSISGINTGELFF

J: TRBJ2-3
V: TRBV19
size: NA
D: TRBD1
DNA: TGTGCCAGTAGTACCCTAGACAGGGTCGGGTCAGATACGCAGTATTTT
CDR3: CASSTLDRVGSDTQYF

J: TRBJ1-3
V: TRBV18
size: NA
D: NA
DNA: TGTGCCAGCTCACCACCTCCCCTCAACTCTGGAAACACCATATATTTT
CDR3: CASSPPPLNSGNTIYF

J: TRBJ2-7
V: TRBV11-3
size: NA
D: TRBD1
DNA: TGTGCCAGCAGCTTAGGGGAACGGACAGGGCCCTACGAGCAGTACTTC
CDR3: CASSLGERTGPYEQYF

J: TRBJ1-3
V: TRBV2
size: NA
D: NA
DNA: TGTGCCAGCACTCGACGGGGTAACACCATATATTTT
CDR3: CASTRRGNTIYF

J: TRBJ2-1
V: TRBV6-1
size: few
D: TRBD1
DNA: TGTGCCAGCAGGGTTACTACAGGGGGCAGAGAGCAGTTCTTC
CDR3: CASRVTTGGREQFF

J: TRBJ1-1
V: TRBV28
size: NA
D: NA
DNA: TGTGCCAGCAGTCAATGGGGTTCGGGTGAAGCTTTCTTT
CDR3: CASSQWGSGEAFF

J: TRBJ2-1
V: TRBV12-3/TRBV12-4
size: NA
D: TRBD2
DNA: TGTGCCAGAAGTCGAGAGGGACTAGCGGGGTCTAGCTCCTACAATGAGCAGTTCTTC
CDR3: CARSREGLAGSSSYNEQFF

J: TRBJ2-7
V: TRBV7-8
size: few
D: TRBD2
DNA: TGTGCCAGCAGCCTCCGGACTAGCGGGAGCCTTACCGCATCCTACGAGCAGTACTTC
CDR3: CASSLRTSGSLTASYEQYF

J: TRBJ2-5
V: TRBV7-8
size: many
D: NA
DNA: TGTGCCAGCAGCTTTGGCCCGGAGACTCAAAATCAAGAGACCCAGTACTTC
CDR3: CASSFGPETQNQETQYF

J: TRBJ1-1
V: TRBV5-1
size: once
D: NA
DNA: TGCGCCAGCAGCTTGCCCCGGGAAAACACTGAAGCTTTCTTT
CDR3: CASSLPRENTEAFF

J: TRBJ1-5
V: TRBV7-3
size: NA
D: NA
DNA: TGTGCCAGCAGCTTAGCAGGGGAGGGGACTCGGAGGAATCAGCCCCAGCATTTT
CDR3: CASSLAGEGTRRNQPQHF

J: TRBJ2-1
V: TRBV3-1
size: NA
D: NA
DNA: TGTGCCAGCAGCCAGAGTTTGCCGAGGCTGGATGAGCAGTTCTTC
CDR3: CASSQSLPRLDEQFF

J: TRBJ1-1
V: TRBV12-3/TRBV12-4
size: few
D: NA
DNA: TGTGCCAGCAGTTTAGTCTTCGGCACTGAAGCTTTCTTT
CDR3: CASSLVFGTEAFF

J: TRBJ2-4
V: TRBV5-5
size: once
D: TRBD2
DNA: TGTGCCAGCAGCTTGGGGGGGGGGAATTTCGGCTCATACTTC
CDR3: CASSLGGGNFGSYF

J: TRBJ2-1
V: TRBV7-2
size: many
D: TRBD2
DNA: TGTGCCAGCAGCCCGGGCAGGGAGGGTGAGCAGTTCTTC
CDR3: CASSPGREGEQFF